Shown below are 3 T cell receptor beta chains from a single sample sequenced in a study of blood T cell repertoires in COVID-19. Libraries were prepared by immunoSEQ multiplex PCR; TCRdb keeps only in-frame clonotypes and omits some of them. Of 120,000 to 150,000 clones in the sample, 70% to 90% are singletons; the top ten hold roughly 13%. The sample comprised peripheral blood. All receptors derive from a man aged 60 to 75 with active or convalescent COVID-19.

As DNA, the CDR3 is TGCAGTGCTAGTCGAGGGCGGGGCTACACCTTC. As protein: CSASRGRGYTF. The genes are TRBV20-1 and TRBJ1-2, with D unclear. CDR3 length: 11 amino acids. V shed 3 bases and J shed 8 bases, with 10 bases lying between them. CDR1 is DFQATT and CDR2 is SNEGSKA in the germline V gene (reference sequence).

This chain connects TRBV6-5 to TRBJ2-5; 7 bases match TRBD1. The V segment lost 5 bases and the J segment 4 bases; nucleotides outside the gene matches: 7. In germline, CDR1 is MNHEY, CDR2 SVGAGI. This CDR3 comprises 14 residues. Written as DNA, the CDR3 is TGTGCCAGCAGTCCAACCCCAGGGGGAGAGACCCAGTACTTC. It yields the protein CASSPTPGGETQYF.

This clone turned up a few times. This chain links TRBV2 with TRBJ1-4, with D possibly TRBD1 on 6 matching bases. V shed 6 bases and J shed 6 bases, with 20 bases lying between them. The CDR3 totals 16 residues. Germline V gene data show CDR1 as SNHLY and CDR2 as FYNNEI. CDR3 nucleotides: TGTGCCAGCAGCACCGCGGGGGGGGGCGGAGATGAAAAACTGTTTTTT. Its translation: CASSTAGGGGDEKLFF.